These T cell receptor beta chains were read from a single sample in a study of T cell responses to AZD1222 COVID-19 vaccine. The assay was immunoSEQ multiplex PCR, and TCRdb's table has in-frame clones only and misses some. Here the sample spans about 88,000 clones, 70% to 90% being singletons. The input for sequencing was peripheral blood, taken 28 days after the second AZD1222 dose. The receptors derive from an adult who received the AZD1222 COVID-19 vaccine. Each CDR3 is given with its conserved first and last residue. D genes are given only for firm matches. The size of a clone is reported for some rows only, either as once, few or many, or as a class for expanded clones.

J: TRBJ1-4
D: NA
V: TRBV2
size: NA
DNA: TGTGCCAGCAACGCTAGGGGGGGGACGAATGAAAAACTGTTTTTT
CDR3: CASNARGGTNEKLFF

J: TRBJ1-5
D: NA
V: TRBV5-5
size: once
DNA: TGTGCCAGCAGCTTGGGTACCCTGGCGAATCAGCCCCAGCATTTT
CDR3: CASSLGTLANQPQHF

J: TRBJ2-5
D: NA
V: TRBV6-5
size: NA
DNA: TGTGCCAGCAGTTACCTCCCCCGGGGGCAGCAAGAGACCCAGTACTTC
CDR3: CASSYLPRGQQETQYF

J: TRBJ1-5
D: NA
V: TRBV6-5
size: NA
DNA: TGTGCCAGCAGGGACACCAATAGCAATCAGCCCCAGCATTTT
CDR3: CASRDTNSNQPQHF

J: TRBJ2-3
D: TRBD2
V: TRBV5-6
size: NA
DNA: TGTGCCAGCAGCTCTAGCGGGGGGGCCCCAGATACGCAGTATTTT
CDR3: CASSSSGGAPDTQYF

J: TRBJ2-3
D: NA
V: TRBV15
size: NA
DNA: TGTGCCACCAGCAGAGATCCGGGCAGCACAGATACGCAGTATTTT
CDR3: CATSRDPGSTDTQYF

J: TRBJ2-3
D: NA
V: TRBV12-3/TRBV12-4
size: NA
DNA: TGTGCCAGCAGTTTAGCACAGGGAAATACGCAGTATTTT
CDR3: CASSLAQGNTQYF

J: TRBJ1-6
D: TRBD1
V: TRBV7-8
size: NA
DNA: TGTGCCAGCAGCTCCGACGTCGACAGGGGGGATTCACCCCTCCACTTT
CDR3: CASSSDVDRGDSPLHF

J: TRBJ1-4
D: NA
V: TRBV4-1
size: few
DNA: TGCGCCAGCAGCCAGTTTGTAGGGGAAGGGGCGGAAAAACTGTTTTTT
CDR3: CASSQFVGEGAEKLFF

J: TRBJ1-6
D: NA
V: TRBV11-2
size: NA
DNA: TGTGCCAGCAGCCGCGGGACCCTGGAAGCACCCCTCCACTTT
CDR3: CASSRGTLEAPLHF

J: TRBJ1-3
D: NA
V: TRBV7-9
size: NA
DNA: TGTGCCAGCAGCCGTTCGGAGGGAAACACCATATATTTT
CDR3: CASSRSEGNTIYF

J: TRBJ2-2
D: NA
V: TRBV5-1
size: NA
DNA: TGCGCCAGCAGCATAAGACAGGACGGCACCGGGGAGCTGTTTTTT
CDR3: CASSIRQDGTGELFF

J: TRBJ2-3
D: NA
V: TRBV10-3
size: NA
DNA: TGTGCCATCAGGCCGGGACCCCGCACAGATACGCAGTATTTT
CDR3: CAIRPGPRTDTQYF

J: TRBJ2-5
D: NA
V: TRBV2
size: NA
DNA: TGTGCCAGCACCCAGAGGGAGACCCAGTACTTC
CDR3: CASTQRETQYF

J: TRBJ2-2
D: TRBD1
V: TRBV19
size: once
DNA: TGTGCCAGTAGTTCCCCCGGGGAGACAGGGGGAGGGACCGGGGAGCTGTTTTTT
CDR3: CASSSPGETGGGTGELFF

J: TRBJ1-5
D: TRBD1
V: TRBV6-2/TRBV6-3
size: NA
DNA: TGTGCCAGCAGTTACCAGGGGGCTGGTCAGCCCCAGCATTTT
CDR3: CASSYQGAGQPQHF

J: TRBJ1-2
D: NA
V: TRBV3-1/TRBV3-2
size: NA
DNA: TGTGCCAGCAGCCAGATTGGGGGGAACTATGGCTACACCTTC
CDR3: CASSQIGGNYGYTF

J: TRBJ2-7
D: NA
V: TRBV11-2
size: NA
DNA: TGTGCCAGCAGCCATGAAACCTACGAGCAGTACTTC
CDR3: CASSHETYEQYF

J: TRBJ1-5
D: NA
V: TRBV6-2/TRBV6-3
size: NA
DNA: TGTGCCAGCAGTTACTCGGGCGGTGGCAGGGGCAATCAGCCCCAGCATTTT
CDR3: CASSYSGGGRGNQPQHF

J: TRBJ2-2
D: TRBD2
V: TRBV7-8
size: NA
DNA: TGTGCCACCAAAGTACTAGCGGGGGGCCCGAACACCGGGGAGCTGTTTTTT
CDR3: CATKVLAGGPNTGELFF

J: TRBJ1-1
D: NA
V: TRBV7-9
size: NA
DNA: TGTGCCAGCAGCTTAGGGGTCGGGACTGAAGCTTTCTTT
CDR3: CASSLGVGTEAFF

J: TRBJ2-7
D: NA
V: TRBV3-1/TRBV3-2
size: once
DNA: TGTGCCAGCAGCCCGACCTCCAGGGCAGGCGCATCCTACGAGCAGTACTTC
CDR3: CASSPTSRAGASYEQYF

J: TRBJ2-5
D: TRBD1
V: TRBV6-6
size: NA
DNA: TGTGCCAGCAGGCGACAGGGGGCTGAGACCCAGTACTTC
CDR3: CASRRQGAETQYF

J: TRBJ1-2
D: NA
V: TRBV12-3/TRBV12-4
size: NA
DNA: TGTGCCAGCAACCTCGGGGGGTATGGCTACACCTTC
CDR3: CASNLGGYGYTF

J: TRBJ2-7
D: NA
V: TRBV6-6
size: NA
DNA: TGTGCCAGCAGTTACGATGGGACGGGGTCCTACGAGCAGTACTTC
CDR3: CASSYDGTGSYEQYF

J: TRBJ2-5
D: NA
V: TRBV5-8
size: NA
DNA: TGTGCCAGCAGCTTGACGACAGCCCAAGAGACCCAGTACTTC
CDR3: CASSLTTAQETQYF

J: TRBJ1-2
D: TRBD1
V: TRBV5-1
size: NA
DNA: TGCGCCAGCAGTCCGGTCCCTGGTACAGGGGGTGAAGGCTACACCTTC
CDR3: CASSPVPGTGGEGYTF

J: TRBJ2-4
D: NA
V: TRBV6-1
size: NA
DNA: TGTGCCAGCAGTGACCAGGCTTGGGAAAACATTCAGTACTTC
CDR3: CASSDQAWENIQYF

J: TRBJ1-6
D: NA
V: TRBV25-1
size: NA
DNA: TGTGCCAGCAGTGAATTCCAGGGCAGGGAGAATTCACCCCTCCACTTT
CDR3: CASSEFQGRENSPLHF

J: TRBJ1-1
D: NA
V: TRBV29-1
size: NA
DNA: TGCAGCGTTGATTCGGGGCAGAACACTGAAGCTTTCTTT
CDR3: CSVDSGQNTEAFF

J: TRBJ1-2
D: NA
V: TRBV6-5
size: NA
DNA: TGTGCCACATCCGGGGCCTCTAACTATGGCTACACCTTC
CDR3: CATSGASNYGYTF